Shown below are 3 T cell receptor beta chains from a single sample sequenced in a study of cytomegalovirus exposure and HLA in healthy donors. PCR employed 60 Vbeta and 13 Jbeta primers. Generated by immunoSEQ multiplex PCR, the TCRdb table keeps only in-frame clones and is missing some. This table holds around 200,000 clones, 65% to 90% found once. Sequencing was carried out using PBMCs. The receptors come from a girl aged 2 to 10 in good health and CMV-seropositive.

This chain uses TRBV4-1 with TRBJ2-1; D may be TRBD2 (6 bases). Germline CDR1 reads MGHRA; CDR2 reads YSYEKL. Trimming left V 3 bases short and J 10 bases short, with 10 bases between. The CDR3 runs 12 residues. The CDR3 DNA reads TGCGCCAGCAGCCATCGAAGCGGGGAGCAGTTCTTC. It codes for CASSHRSGEQFF.

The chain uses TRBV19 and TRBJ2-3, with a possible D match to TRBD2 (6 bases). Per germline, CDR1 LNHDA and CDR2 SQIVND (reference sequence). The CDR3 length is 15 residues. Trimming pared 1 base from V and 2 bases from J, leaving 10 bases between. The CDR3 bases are TGTGCCAGTAGTATAGTTAGCGGACCCACAGATACGCAGTATTTT. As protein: CASSIVSGPTDTQYF.

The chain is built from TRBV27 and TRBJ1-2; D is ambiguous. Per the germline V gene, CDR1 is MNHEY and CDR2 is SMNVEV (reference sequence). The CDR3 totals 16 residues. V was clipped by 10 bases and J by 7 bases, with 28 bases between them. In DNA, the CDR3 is TGTGCCACCGGGTCGAGGAGGTTGGGGAAGGTCGGTGGCTACACCTTC. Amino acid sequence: CATGSRRLGKVGGYTF.